These T cell receptor beta chains were read from a single sample in a study of cytomegalovirus exposure and HLA in healthy donors. Using immunoSEQ multiplex PCR, the repertoire was profiled, and TCRdb retains in-frame clones only, with some absent. The sample carries roughly 73,000 clones, around 75% recorded once. The sequencing sample was made of PBMCs. The receptors shown here come from a man in his 70s in good health and CMV-seronegative. Each CDR3 is given with its conserved first and last residue. D genes are given only for firm matches. Some rows have no size entry. The others give once, few or many, or a class for an expanded clone.

d_call,v_call,clone_size,j_call,cdr3_aa,cdr3_nt
NA,TRBV7-6,NA,TRBJ1-2,CASSLEHGNYGYTF,TGTGCCAGCAGCTTAGAACACGGGAACTATGGCTACACCTTC
TRBD2,TRBV19,NA,TRBJ2-3,CASSPGRTSERTDTQYF,TGTGCCAGTAGTCCGGGCCGGACTAGCGAGCGCACAGATACGCAGTATTTT
TRBD1,TRBV7-2,NA,TRBJ2-6,CASSLFPPTGSGANVLTF,TGTGCCAGCAGCTTATTTCCCCCGACAGGGTCCGGGGCCAACGTCCTGACTTTC
TRBD1,TRBV19,NA,TRBJ1-1,CASSGQVANTEAFF,TGTGCCAGTAGCGGACAGGTTGCGAACACTGAAGCTTTCTTT
NA,TRBV7-9,few,TRBJ1-4,CSSSRLEGELFF,TGTTCCAGCAGCCGACTTGAAGGGGAACTGTTTTTT
NA,TRBV12-2,NA,TRBJ1-5,CASRPRGGDLVQGRRNQPQHF,TGTGCAAGTCGCCCCAGAGGAGGGGATTTGGTGCAGGGTCGGAGAAATCAGCCCCAGCATTTT
NA,TRBV11-2,NA,TRBJ2-3,CASSLDTGRTDTQYF,TGTGCCAGCAGCTTAGATACCGGGAGAACAGATACGCAGTATTTT
TRBD1,TRBV7-8,NA,TRBJ1-1,CASSSRGENTEAFF,TGTGCCAGCAGCTCCAGGGGGGAGAACACTGAAGCTTTCTTT
TRBD1,TRBV25-1,NA,TRBJ1-1,CASSPRDSQQLPEAFF,TGTGCCAGCAGTCCCCGGGACAGCCAACAACTCCCTGAAGCTTTCTTT
NA,TRBV7-9,NA,TRBJ2-1,CASSLVDNRNEQFF,TGTGCCAGCAGCTTAGTTGACAACAGGAATGAGCAGTTCTTC
TRBD1,TRBV7-2,NA,TRBJ1-5,CASSPGGTQPQHF,TGTGCCAGCAGCCCAGGGGGCACTCAGCCCCAGCATTTT